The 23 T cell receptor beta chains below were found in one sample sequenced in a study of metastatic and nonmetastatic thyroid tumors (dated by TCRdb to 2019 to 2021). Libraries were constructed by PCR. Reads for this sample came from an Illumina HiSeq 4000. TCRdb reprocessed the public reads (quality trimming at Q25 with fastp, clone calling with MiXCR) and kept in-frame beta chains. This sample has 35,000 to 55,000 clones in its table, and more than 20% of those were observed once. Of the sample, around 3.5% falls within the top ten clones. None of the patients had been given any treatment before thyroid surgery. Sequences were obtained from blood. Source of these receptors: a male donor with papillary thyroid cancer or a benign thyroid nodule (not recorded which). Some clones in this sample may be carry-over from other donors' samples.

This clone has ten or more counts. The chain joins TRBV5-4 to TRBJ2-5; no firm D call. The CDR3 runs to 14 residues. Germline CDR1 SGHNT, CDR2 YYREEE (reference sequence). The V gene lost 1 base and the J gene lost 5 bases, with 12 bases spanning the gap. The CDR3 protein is CASSLYGVDETQYF. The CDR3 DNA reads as TGTGCCAGCAGCTTGTATGGGGTGGACGAGACCCAGTACTTC.

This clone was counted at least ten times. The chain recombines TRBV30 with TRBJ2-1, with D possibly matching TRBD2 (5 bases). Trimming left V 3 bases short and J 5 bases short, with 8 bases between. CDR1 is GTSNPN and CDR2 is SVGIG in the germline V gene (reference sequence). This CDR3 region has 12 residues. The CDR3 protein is CAWSSGNNEQFF. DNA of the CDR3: TGTGCCTGGAGCAGCGGAAACAATGAGCAGTTCTTC. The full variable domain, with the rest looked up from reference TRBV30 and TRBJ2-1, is SQTIHQWPATLVQPVGSPLSLECTVEGTSNPNLYWYRQAAGRGLQLLFYSVGIGQISSEVPQNLSASRPQDRQFILSSKKLLLSDSGFYLCAWSSGNNEQFFGPGTRLTVL.

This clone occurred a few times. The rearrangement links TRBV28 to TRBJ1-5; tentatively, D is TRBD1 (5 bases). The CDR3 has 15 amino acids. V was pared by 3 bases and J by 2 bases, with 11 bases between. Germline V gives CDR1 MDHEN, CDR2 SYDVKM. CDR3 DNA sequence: TGTGCCAGCAGTTTGATGGGGGAGGGCAATCAGCCCCAGCATTTT. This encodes CASSLMGEGNQPQHF. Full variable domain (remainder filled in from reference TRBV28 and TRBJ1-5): DVKVTQSSRYLVKRTGEKVFLECVQDMDHENMFWYRQDPGLGLRLIYFSYDVKMKEKGDIPEGYSVSREKKERFSLILESASTNQTSMYLCASSLMGEGNQPQHFGDGTRLSIL.

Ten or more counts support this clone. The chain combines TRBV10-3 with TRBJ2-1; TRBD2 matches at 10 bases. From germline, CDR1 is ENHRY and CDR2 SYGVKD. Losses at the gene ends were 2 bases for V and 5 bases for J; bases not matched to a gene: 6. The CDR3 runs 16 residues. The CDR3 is CAISEGASGSHNEQFF. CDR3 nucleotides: TGTGCCATCAGTGAGGGGGCTAGCGGGAGTCACAATGAGCAGTTCTTC.

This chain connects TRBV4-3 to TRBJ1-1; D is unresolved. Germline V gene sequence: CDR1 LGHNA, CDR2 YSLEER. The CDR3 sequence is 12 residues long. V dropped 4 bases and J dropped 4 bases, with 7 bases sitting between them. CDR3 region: CASSLTATEAFF. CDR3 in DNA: TGCGCCAGCAGCCTGACCGCCACTGAAGCTTTCTTT.

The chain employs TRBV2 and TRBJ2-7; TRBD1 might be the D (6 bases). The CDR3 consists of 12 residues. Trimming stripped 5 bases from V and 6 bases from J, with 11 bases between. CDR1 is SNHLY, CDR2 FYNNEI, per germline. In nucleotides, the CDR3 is TGTGCCAGCAGTCCGGACAGATCCGAGCAGTACTTC. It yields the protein CASSPDRSEQYF.

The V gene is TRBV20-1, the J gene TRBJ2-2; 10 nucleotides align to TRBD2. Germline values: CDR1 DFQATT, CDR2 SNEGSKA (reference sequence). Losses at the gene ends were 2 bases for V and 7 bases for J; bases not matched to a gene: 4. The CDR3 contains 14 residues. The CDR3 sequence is CSARMPSGSGELFF. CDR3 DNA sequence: TGCAGTGCTAGAATGCCTAGCGGGAGCGGGGAGCTGTTTTTT.

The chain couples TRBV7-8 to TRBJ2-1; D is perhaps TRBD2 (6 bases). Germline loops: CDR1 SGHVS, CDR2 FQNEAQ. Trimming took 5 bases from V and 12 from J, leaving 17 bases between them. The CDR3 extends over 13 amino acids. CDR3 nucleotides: TGTGCCAGCAGCCCCCGGGAGCAGGGATGGCAGTTCTTC. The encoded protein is CASSPREQGWQFF.

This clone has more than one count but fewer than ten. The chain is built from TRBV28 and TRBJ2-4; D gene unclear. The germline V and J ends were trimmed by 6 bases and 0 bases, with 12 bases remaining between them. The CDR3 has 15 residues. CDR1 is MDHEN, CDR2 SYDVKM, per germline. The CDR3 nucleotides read TGTGCCAGCAGCGGCCCGAGGCTAGCCAAAAACATTCAGTACTTC. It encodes CASSGPRLAKNIQYF.

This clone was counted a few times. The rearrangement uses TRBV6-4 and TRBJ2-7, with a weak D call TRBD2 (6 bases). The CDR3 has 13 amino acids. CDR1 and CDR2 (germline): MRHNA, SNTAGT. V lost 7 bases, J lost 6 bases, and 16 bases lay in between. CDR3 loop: CASTYSQAGEQYV. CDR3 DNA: TGTGCCAGCACCTACTCCCAAGCGGGCGAGCAGTACGTC.

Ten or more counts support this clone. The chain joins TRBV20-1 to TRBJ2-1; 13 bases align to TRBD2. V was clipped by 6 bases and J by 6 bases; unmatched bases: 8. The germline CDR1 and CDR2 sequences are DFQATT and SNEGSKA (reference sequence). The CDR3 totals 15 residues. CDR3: CSAQGLAGDRNEQFF. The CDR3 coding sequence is TGCAGTGCGCAAGGACTAGCGGGAGATCGCAATGAGCAGTTCTTC.

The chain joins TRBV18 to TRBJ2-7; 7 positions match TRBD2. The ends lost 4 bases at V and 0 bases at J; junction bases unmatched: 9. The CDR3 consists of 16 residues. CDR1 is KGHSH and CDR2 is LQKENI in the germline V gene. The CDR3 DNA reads TGTGCCAGCTCACTTAGAACCACTAGCGACTCCTACGAGCAGTACTTC. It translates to CASSLRTTSDSYEQYF.

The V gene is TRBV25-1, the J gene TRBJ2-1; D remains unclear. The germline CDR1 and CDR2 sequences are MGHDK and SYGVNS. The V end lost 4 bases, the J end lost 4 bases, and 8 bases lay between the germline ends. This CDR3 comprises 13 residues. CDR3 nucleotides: TGTGCCAGCAGTGGGGCAGGATACAATGAGCAGTTCTTC. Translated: CASSGAGYNEQFF.

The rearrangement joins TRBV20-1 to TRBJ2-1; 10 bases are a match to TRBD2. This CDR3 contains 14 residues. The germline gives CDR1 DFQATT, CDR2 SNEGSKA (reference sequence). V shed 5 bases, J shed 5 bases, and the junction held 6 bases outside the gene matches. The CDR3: CSAATSGFHNEQFF. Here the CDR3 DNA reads TGCAGTGCTGCGACTAGCGGGTTTCACAATGAGCAGTTCTTC.

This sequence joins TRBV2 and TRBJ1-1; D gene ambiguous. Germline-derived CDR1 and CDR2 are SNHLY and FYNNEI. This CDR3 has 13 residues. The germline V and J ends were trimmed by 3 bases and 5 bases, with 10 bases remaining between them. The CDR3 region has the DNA TGTGCCAGCAGTGATGAGGTAGGAACTGAAGCTTTCTTT. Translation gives CASSDEVGTEAFF.

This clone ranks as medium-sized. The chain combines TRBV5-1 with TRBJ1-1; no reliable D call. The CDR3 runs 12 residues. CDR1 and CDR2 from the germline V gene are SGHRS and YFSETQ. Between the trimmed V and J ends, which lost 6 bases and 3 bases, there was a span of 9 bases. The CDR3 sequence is CASKEADTEAFF. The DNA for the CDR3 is TGCGCCAGCAAGGAAGCGGACACTGAAGCTTTCTTT. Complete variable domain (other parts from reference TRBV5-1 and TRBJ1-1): KAGVTQTPRYLIKTRGQQVTLSCSPISGHRSVSWYQQTPGQGLQFLFEYFSETQRNKGNFPGRFSGRQFSNSRSEMNVSTLELGDSALYLCASKEADTEAFFGQGTRLTVV.

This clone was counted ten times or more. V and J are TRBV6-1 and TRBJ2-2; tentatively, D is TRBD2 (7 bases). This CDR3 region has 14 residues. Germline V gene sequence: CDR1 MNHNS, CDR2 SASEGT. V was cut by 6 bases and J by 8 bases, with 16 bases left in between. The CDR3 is CASRRGGDAGELFF. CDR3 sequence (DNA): TGTGCCAGCAGAAGGGGGGGGGATGCAGGGGAGCTGTTTTTT.

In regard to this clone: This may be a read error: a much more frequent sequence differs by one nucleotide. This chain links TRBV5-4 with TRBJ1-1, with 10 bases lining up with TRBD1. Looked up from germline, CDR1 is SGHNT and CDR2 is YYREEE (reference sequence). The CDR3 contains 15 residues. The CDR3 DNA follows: TGTGCCAGCAGCTTTTATGGACAGGGGGGGACTGAAGCTTACTTT. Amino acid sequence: CASSFYGQGGTEAYF.

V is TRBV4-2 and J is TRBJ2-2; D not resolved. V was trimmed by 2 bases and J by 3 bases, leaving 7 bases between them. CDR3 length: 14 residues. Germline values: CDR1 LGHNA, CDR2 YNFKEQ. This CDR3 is CASSQRHDTGELFF. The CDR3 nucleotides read TGTGCCAGCAGCCAAAGACACGACACCGGGGAGCTGTTTTTT.

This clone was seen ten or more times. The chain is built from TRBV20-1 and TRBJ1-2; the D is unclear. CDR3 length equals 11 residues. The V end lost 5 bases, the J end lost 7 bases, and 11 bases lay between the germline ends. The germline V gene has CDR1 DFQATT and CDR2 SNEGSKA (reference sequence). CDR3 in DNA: TGCAGTGCTTTCAGTTTGCTTGGCTACACCTTC. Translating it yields CSAFSLLGYTF.

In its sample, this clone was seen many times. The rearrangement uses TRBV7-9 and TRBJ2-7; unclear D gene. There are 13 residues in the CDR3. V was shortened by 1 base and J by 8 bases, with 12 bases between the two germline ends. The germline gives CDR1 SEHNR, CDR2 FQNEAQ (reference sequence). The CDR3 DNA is TGTGCCAGCAGCTTAGGTACCCTCCCCAAGCAGTACTTC. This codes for CASSLGTLPKQYF.

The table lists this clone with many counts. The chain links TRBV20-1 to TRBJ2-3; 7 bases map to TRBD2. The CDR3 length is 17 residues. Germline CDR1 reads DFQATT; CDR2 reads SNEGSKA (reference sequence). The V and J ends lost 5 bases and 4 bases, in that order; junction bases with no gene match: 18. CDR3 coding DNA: TGCAGTGCTCCAGAGGATGCGGGGAGGGCCCCCCCAGATACGCAGTATTTT. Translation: CSAPEDAGRAPPDTQYF.

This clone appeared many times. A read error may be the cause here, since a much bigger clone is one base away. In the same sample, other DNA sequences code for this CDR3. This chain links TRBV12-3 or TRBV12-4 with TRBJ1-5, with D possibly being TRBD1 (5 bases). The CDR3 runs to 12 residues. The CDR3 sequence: CASSLGGQPQHF. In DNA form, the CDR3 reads TGTGCCAGCAGTTTGGGGGGTCAGCCCCAGCACTTT.